Listed below are T cell receptor beta chains from one sample, sequenced in a study of graft-versus-host responses after intestinal transplantation. This table comes from immunoSEQ multiplex PCR, and its TCRdb copy is limited to in-frame clones, with some not included. This sample has some 87,000 clones, with roughly 92% found just once. Antigens for these TCRs are unknown. Sequences were derived from unstimulated CD4+ T cells sorted from spleen or lymph node cells, sampled before intestinal transplant. The receptors derive from a human donor who received an intestinal transplant. CDR3s include the opening cysteine and the closing phenylalanine or tryptophan. D genes are given only for firm matches. Only some rows state a clone size, as once, few, many or a class for expanded clones.

D: TRBD1; size: -; J: TRBJ1-5; V: TRBV19; CDR3: CASNTGVRNQPQHF; DNA: TGTGCCAGTAATACAGGGGTAAGGAATCAGCCCCAGCATTTT
D: -; size: -; J: TRBJ1-5; V: TRBV27; CDR3: CASSAQQASSQPQHF; DNA: TGTGCCAGCAGTGCGCAGCAGGCGAGCAGTCAGCCCCAGCATTTT
D: -; size: -; J: TRBJ2-7; V: TRBV16; CDR3: CASSPPGAGDSYEQYF; DNA: TGTGCCAGCAGCCCCCCGGGTGCGGGCGACTCCTACGAGCAGTACTTC
D: TRBD1; size: -; J: TRBJ2-1; V: TRBV25-1; CDR3: CASSGVGQALFNEQFF; DNA: TGTGCCAGCAGTGGTGTGGGACAGGCACTCTTCAATGAGCAGTTCTTC
D: -; size: -; J: TRBJ2-7; V: TRBV28; CDR3: CASSLTVLFYEQYF; DNA: TGTGCCAGCAGTCTTACAGTACTTTTCTACGAGCAGTACTTC
D: TRBD1; size: -; J: TRBJ1-1; V: TRBV6-1; CDR3: CASSTTTGIVTEAFF; DNA: TGTGCCAGCAGTACTACGACAGGGATCGTTACTGAAGCTTTCTTT
D: -; size: -; J: TRBJ2-2; V: TRBV27; CDR3: CASKALDSPGELFF; DNA: TGTGCCAGCAAGGCCCTGGACAGTCCCGGGGAGCTGTTTTTT
D: TRBD1; size: -; J: TRBJ2-1; V: TRBV18; CDR3: CASSPRGQDTSGVYNEQFF; DNA: TGTGCCAGCTCACCACGGGGACAGGATACCTCGGGGGTCTACAATGAGCAGTTCTTC
D: -; size: -; J: TRBJ1-2; V: TRBV10-1; CDR3: CASSDNVGSGYTF; DNA: TGCGCCAGCAGTGATAACGTGGGTAGCGGCTACACCTTC
D: -; size: -; J: TRBJ1-2; V: TRBV28; CDR3: CASSLLAYGYTF; DNA: TGTGCCAGCAGTTTATTGGCCTATGGCTACACCTTC
D: -; size: -; J: TRBJ2-2; V: TRBV11-3; CDR3: CASRGSDTGELFF; DNA: TGTGCCAGCAGGGGGTCGGACACCGGGGAGCTGTTTTTT
D: TRBD1; size: -; J: TRBJ1-1; V: TRBV5-4; CDR3: CASSWDRLMNTEAFF; DNA: TGTGCCAGCAGCTGGGACAGACTAATGAACACTGAAGCTTTCTTT
D: -; size: -; J: TRBJ2-5; V: TRBV7-9; CDR3: CASSPADQGDETQYF; DNA: TGTGCCAGCAGCCCCGCTGATCAGGGTGATGAGACCCAGTACTTC
D: -; size: -; J: TRBJ2-5; V: TRBV5-1; CDR3: CASSLSKGKETQYF; DNA: TGCGCCAGCAGCTTGAGCAAGGGGAAAGAGACCCAGTACTTC
D: TRBD1; size: -; J: TRBJ1-1; V: TRBV7-3; CDR3: CASSSEPSGGGTEAFF; DNA: TGTGCCAGCAGCTCGGAGCCATCAGGGGGCGGCACTGAAGCTTTCTTT
D: -; size: -; J: TRBJ2-5; V: TRBV7-6; CDR3: CASTPLDSGRGTQYF; DNA: TGTGCCAGCACCCCCCTGGATAGCGGCCGAGGGACCCAGTACTTC
D: TRBD1; size: -; J: TRBJ2-2; V: TRBV9; CDR3: CASSAQIVGTGNTGELFF; DNA: TGTGCCAGCAGCGCCCAGATAGTGGGGACAGGAAACACCGGGGAGCTGTTTTTT
D: TRBD1; size: -; J: TRBJ2-5; V: TRBV7-2; CDR3: CASSLQQGASETQYF; DNA: TGTGCCAGCAGCTTACAACAGGGGGCTTCGGAGACCCAGTACTTC
D: TRBD1; size: -; J: TRBJ1-4; V: TRBV19; CDR3: CASSRGQGNEKLFF; DNA: TGTGCCAGTAGTAGAGGACAGGGGAATGAAAAACTGTTTTTT
D: TRBD2; size: -; J: TRBJ2-3; V: TRBV19; CDR3: CASSIRGGGDTQYF; DNA: TGTGCCAGTAGTATTCGCGGGGGAGGAGATACGCAGTATTTT
D: TRBD1; size: -; J: TRBJ2-3; V: TRBV5-1; CDR3: CASSSGQGARTDTQYF; DNA: TGCGCCAGCAGCTCCGGACAGGGGGCGCGGACAGATACGCAGTATTTT
D: TRBD1; size: -; J: TRBJ1-4; V: TRBV4-1; CDR3: CASSRPGQGAQATNEKLFF; DNA: TGCGCCAGCAGCCGACCGGGACAGGGGGCTCAGGCAACTAATGAAAAACTGTTTTTT
D: TRBD1; size: -; J: TRBJ1-1; V: TRBV5-1; CDR3: CASRTAGTENTEAFF; DNA: TGCGCCAGCAGGACGGCCGGGACAGAGAACACTGAAGCTTTCTTT
D: -; size: -; J: TRBJ1-2; V: TRBV21-1; CDR3: CASSPPWDRKNYGYTF; DNA: TGTGCCAGCAGCCCACCCTGGGACAGGAAGAACTATGGCTACACCTTC
D: TRBD2; size: -; J: TRBJ2-7; V: TRBV28; CDR3: CASSTSGRRAYEQYF; DNA: TGTGCCAGCAGTACTAGCGGGAGGCGGGCCTACGAGCAGTACTTC
D: TRBD1; size: few; J: TRBJ2-7; V: TRBV28; CDR3: CASSQGQGEYEQYF; DNA: TGTGCCAGCAGTCAGGGACAGGGGGAATACGAGCAGTACTTC
D: TRBD2; size: once; J: TRBJ2-1; V: TRBV19; CDR3: CASRLGGDEQFF; DNA: TGTGCCAGTAGATTGGGGGGGGATGAGCAGTTCTTC
D: -; size: -; J: TRBJ2-6; V: TRBV10-3; CDR3: CAINKQGSGANVLTF; DNA: TGTGCCATCAATAAACAGGGCTCTGGGGCCAACGTCCTGACTTTC
D: TRBD2; size: -; J: TRBJ2-2; V: TRBV28; CDR3: CASSLGSLSGREGGELFF; DNA: TGTGCCAGCAGTCTCGGATCGTTGAGCGGGAGAGAGGGCGGGGAGCTGTTTTTT
D: TRBD1; size: once; J: TRBJ1-1; V: TRBV28; CDR3: CAIMTATGVGTEAFF; DNA: TGTGCCATTATGACCGCCACAGGGGTTGGGACTGAAGCTTTCTTT
D: -; size: -; J: TRBJ1-1; V: TRBV5-1; CDR3: CASSLDGSVPEAFF; DNA: TGCGCCAGCAGCTTGGACGGGAGTGTACCTGAAGCTTTCTTT
D: -; size: -; J: TRBJ2-3; V: TRBV12-5; CDR3: CASGLGDWTPDTQYF; DNA: TGTGCTAGTGGTTTAGGGGACTGGACTCCCGATACGCAGTATTTT
D: -; size: -; J: TRBJ2-7; V: TRBV2; CDR3: CASSEASRIAYEQYF; DNA: TGTGCCAGCAGTGAAGCCTCCAGGATTGCCTACGAGCAGTACTTC
D: TRBD2; size: -; J: TRBJ2-5; V: TRBV7-9; CDR3: CASSFTSDGTQYF; DNA: TGTGCCAGCAGCTTTACTAGCGATGGGACCCAGTACTTC
D: -; size: -; J: TRBJ1-5; V: TRBV30; CDR3: CAWRQALNQPQHF; DNA: TGTGCCTGGAGACAGGCACTGAATCAGCCCCAGCATTTT
D: -; size: once; J: TRBJ1-3; V: TRBV7-2; CDR3: CASSFLGASSGNTIYF; DNA: TGTGCCAGCAGCTTCCTAGGGGCAAGCTCTGGAAACACCATATATTTT
D: TRBD2; size: -; J: TRBJ2-6; V: TRBV7-2; CDR3: CASSLVASGIPGANVLTF; DNA: TGTGCCAGCAGCTTAGTGGCTAGCGGGATCCCCGGGGCCAACGTCCTGACTTTC